One sample yielded the 20 T cell receptor beta chains listed below, sequenced in a study of T cells in Graves' hyperthyroidism and ophthalmopathy. There were TCR beta CDR3 regions amplified from RNA transcripts. RT-PCR in the first round (using the HTBI primer set) targeted the TCR CDR3. From the multiplex PCR reads, TCRdb called clonotypes with MiXCR, one entry per CDR3 protein. The sample records fewer than 700,000 distinct CDR3 sequences, about a sixth being singletons. The sample taken for sequencing was blood. These TCRs come from a woman aged 25 to 45 with Graves' hyperthyroidism.

Ten or more counts support this clonotype. The rearrangement joins TRBV27 to TRBJ1-1; weak D call: TRBD1 (6 bases). Trimming cost V 4 bases and J 0 bases, with 9 bases left between them. The CDR3 extends over 14 amino acids. Germline V gene lookup returns CDR1 MNHEY and CDR2 SMNVEV (reference sequence). The CDR3 sequence is CASSSQGLNTEAFF. CDR3 coding DNA: TGTGCCAGCAGTTCCCAGGGGCTGAACACTGAAGCTTTCTTT.

There are many counts of this clonotype. V gene TRBV11-2 combines with J gene TRBJ2-5, with TRBD1 identical over 7 bases. CDR3 length: 14 amino acids. Germline V gene lookup returns CDR1 SGHAT and CDR2 FQNNGV. Trimming took 2 bases from V and 7 from J; bases not matched to a gene: 7. The CDR3 bases are TGTGCCAGCAGCTTACAGGGACAGATAGGGACCCAGTACTTC. This codes for CASSLQGQIGTQYF.

J is TRBJ2-3 and V is TRBV2, with 10 bases fitting TRBD2. Germline V lookup: CDR1 SNHLY, CDR2 FYNNEI. Trimming took 6 bases from V and 5 from J; bases not matched to a gene: 20. The CDR3 totals 19 residues. CDR3 in amino acids: CASRFPLDQREGPGDTQYF. The CDR3 region has the DNA TGTGCCAGCAGGTTCCCGCTTGACCAGCGGGAGGGCCCGGGAGATACGCAGTATTTT. The full variable domain, with the rest looked up from reference TRBV2 and TRBJ2-3, is EPEVTQTPSHQVTQMGQEVILRCVPISNHLYFYWYRQILGQKVEFLVSFYNNEISEKSEIFDDQFSVERPDGSNFTLKIRSTKLEDSAMYFCASRFPLDQREGPGDTQYFGPGTRLTVL.

This clonotype turned up a few times. The chain carries TRBV5-4 and TRBJ2-3; D is unresolved. Trimming shortened V by 3 bases and J by 3 bases, and 17 bases separated the two germline ends. In germline, CDR1 is SGHNT, CDR2 YYREEE (reference sequence). This CDR3 is built from 16 residues. CDR3 sequence reads: CASSSQQKEGTDTQYF. The CDR3 coding sequence is TGTGCCAGCAGCTCTCAACAAAAAGAAGGGACAGATACGCAGTATTTT.

The genes are TRBV20-1 and TRBJ2-7; the match to TRBD2 covers 12 bases. Germline V gene data show CDR1 as DFQATT and CDR2 as SNEGSKA (reference sequence). The V gene end was trimmed by 6 bases and the J gene end by 5 bases; junction bases not matched to a gene: 17. This CDR3 is built from 17 residues. The CDR3 DNA follows: TGCAGTGCCCACCAATTGGCTAGCGGGAGGGGTTGGAACGAGCAGTACTTC. Encoded protein: CSAHQLASGRGWNEQYF.

This clonotype showed up many times. The rearrangement joins TRBV5-1 to TRBJ2-7; 11 bases map to TRBD2. The CDR3 totals 15 residues. After removal of 4 bases from V and 6 bases from J, the junction contained 9 bases not matched to a gene. The germline V gene has CDR1 SGHRS and CDR2 YFSETQ. The CDR3 here is CASSPLAGGPVEQYF. The CDR3 DNA follows: TGCGCCAGCAGCCCGTTAGCGGGAGGGCCGGTCGAGCAGTACTTC.

This clonotype was detected many times. This sequence joins TRBV7-6 and TRBJ2-3, with 12 bases matching TRBD1. The CDR3 runs 15 residues. Germline CDR1 and CDR2: SGHVS and FNYEAQ. V was pared by 5 bases and J by 5 bases, with 5 bases of the junction left unmatched. The CDR3 loop reads CASSPGQGAGDTQYF. DNA of the CDR3: TGTGCCAGCAGCCCGGGACAGGGGGCCGGAGATACGCAGTATTTT.

The chain recombines TRBV6-1 with TRBJ1-2; D remains ambiguous. CDR1 MNHNS and CDR2 SASEGT come from the germline V gene. The ends were cut back, 5 bases at V and 7 bases at J, with 8 bases in the middle. CDR3 size: 11 residues. The CDR3 bases are TGTGCCAGCAGTTATCCAAGTGGCTACACCTTC. Translating gives CASSYPSGYTF.

Ten or more counts support this clonotype. The rearrangement joins TRBV11-2 to TRBJ2-1; 10 nucleotides agree with TRBD2. J lost 4 bases, V lost 6 bases, and 6 bases had no gene match. The CDR3 has 15 amino acids. Germline CDR1 is SGHAT and CDR2 is FQNNGV. Here the CDR3 DNA reads TGTGCCAGCAGAGCTAGCGGGAGCTTATACAATGAGCAGTTCTTC. Translated, it gives CASRASGSLYNEQFF.

The chain joins TRBV11-3 to TRBJ2-2; 7 bases agree with TRBD2. The germline V gene encodes CDR1 SGHNT and CDR2 YENEEA. V was pared by 5 bases and J by 1 base, with 1 base of the junction left unmatched. The CDR3 loop spans 14 amino acids. CDR3 sequence reads: CASSKRGNTGELFF. CDR3 bases: TGTGCCAGCAGCAAGCGGGGGAACACCGGGGAGCTGTTTTTT.

The CDR3 bases are TGCAGCGTTGGGCTGGGCAGTGAAGCTTTCTTT. Residues: CSVGLGSEAFF. This chain links TRBV29-1 with TRBJ1-1; D remains ambiguous. The CDR3 loop spans 11 amino acids. V dropped 4 bases and J dropped 7 bases, with 10 bases sitting between them. Per the germline V gene, CDR1 is SQVTM and CDR2 is ANQGSEA.

This clonotype was seen repeatedly, ten times or more. The rearrangement joins TRBV7-2 to TRBJ1-2, with a tentative D call TRBD1 (6 bases). The germline V gene encodes CDR1 SGHTA and CDR2 FQGNSA. The CDR3 covers 13 residues. V shed 6 bases and J shed 4 bases, with 12 bases lying between them. For the CDR3, the DNA is TGTGCCAGCAGAGTACAGGGCGGCTATGGCTACACCTTC. It yields the protein CASRVQGGYGYTF.

This clonotype was detected ten times or more. In DNA form, the CDR3 reads TGTGCCAGCAGCCCCGGTGCCGGGGAGCTGTTTTTT. It is translated as CASSPGAGELFF. The gene calls are TRBV13 and TRBJ2-2; D uncertain. Germline V gene lookup returns CDR1 PRHDT and CDR2 FYEKMQ (reference sequence). CDR3 length equals 12 residues. Trimming removed 5 bases from V and 6 bases from J, with 7 bases in between.

This clonotype has a handful of counts. The rearrangement links TRBV19 to TRBJ1-5; unclear D gene. V was clipped by 10 bases and J by 3 bases, with 16 bases between them. The CDR3 loop spans 14 amino acids. Germline loops: CDR1 LNHDA, CDR2 SQIVND (reference sequence). This CDR3 reads CATSREGYNQPQHF. Here the CDR3 DNA reads TGTGCCACCTCCCGAGAGGGATACAATCAGCCCCAGCATTTT.

The chain carries TRBV20-1 and TRBJ2-1; 7 bases align to TRBD2. Germline CDR1 reads DFQATT; CDR2 reads SNEGSKA (reference sequence). Unmatched junction bases numbered 9, after V lost 2 bases and J lost 2 bases. This CDR3 has 16 amino acids. The CDR3, as DNA: TGCAGTGCTAGAAAACGGGAGGCGAGAACCTACAATGAGCAGTTCTTC. Protein sequence: CSARKREARTYNEQFF.

This clonotype was picked up many times. V and J are TRBV2 and TRBJ2-1; the D is unclear. V dropped 6 bases and J dropped 10 bases, with 10 bases sitting between them. Germline values: CDR1 SNHLY, CDR2 FYNNEI. The CDR3 has 11 residues. The CDR3 loop is CASSFAEEQFF. The CDR3 nucleotides read TGTGCCAGCAGCTTCGCGGAGGAGCAGTTCTTC. The complete variable domain, with remaining parts taken from reference TRBV2 and TRBJ2-1, reads EPEVTQTPSHQVTQMGQEVILRCVPISNHLYFYWYRQILGQKVEFLVSFYNNEISEKSEIFDDQFSVERPDGSNFTLKIRSTKLEDSAMYFCASSFAEEQFFGPGTRLTVL.

This clonotype has ten or more counts. The V gene is TRBV13, the J gene TRBJ2-5; possibly TRBD2 for D (6 bases). Germline V gives CDR1 PRHDT, CDR2 FYEKMQ (reference sequence). V lost 5 bases, J lost 4 bases, and 11 bases lay in between. CDR3 length: 13 amino acids. Here the CDR3 DNA reads TGTGCCAGCAGCCGAGGGACTTCAGAGACCCAGTACTTC. Translating it yields CASSRGTSETQYF.

A few counts support this clonotype. The chain uses TRBV6-1 and TRBJ1-1; the D gene is possibly TRBD1 (5 bases). Germline CDR1 reads MNHNS; CDR2 reads SASEGT. The CDR3 runs to 13 residues. The V end was cut by 6 bases, the J end by 4 bases, with 12 bases between. The CDR3: CASRRGAPTEAFF. The CDR3 DNA reads TGTGCCAGCAGAAGGGGTGCCCCCACTGAAGCTTTCTTT.

The chain employs TRBV2 and TRBJ1-2, with D possibly matching TRBD1 (6 bases). Germline lookup yields CDR1 SNHLY and CDR2 FYNNEI. The CDR3 runs to 14 residues. The V end lost 5 bases, the J end lost 3 bases, and 13 bases lay between the germline ends. CDR3 in DNA: TGTGCCAGCAGTCATGGACAGTCTCACTATGGCTACACCTTC. Its protein is CASSHGQSHYGYTF.

The chain joins TRBV5-8 to TRBJ1-6, with D unclear. Trimming left V 1 base short and J 7 bases short, with 6 bases between. This CDR3 contains 13 residues. CDR1 SGHTS and CDR2 YDEGEE come from the germline V gene. CDR3: CASSLLGNSPLHF. CDR3 sequence (DNA): TGTGCCAGCAGCTTGCTAGGGAATTCACCCCTCCACTTT.